This T cell receptor (beta chain) came from a study of T-cell reconstitution after alpha-beta-depleted transplantation in children. This clonotype showed up many times. Preparation of the TCRbeta library used unique molecular identifiers. TCRdb processed the PCR reads anew with MiXCR; each CDR3 protein has one entry. The profile shows about 640,000 distinct CDR3 sequences, 16% of them singletons. Trimming at V came to 3 bases and at J to 8 bases, leaving 3 bases not matched to a gene. CDR3 size: 15 residues. Per the germline V gene, CDR1 is KGHSH and CDR2 is LQKENI. The starting material was PBMCs from the stem cell graft donor, obtained from the stem cell graft. The source of this sequence is a human donor who donated a stem cell graft to a child with acute myeloid leukemia. This chain uses TRBV18 with TRBJ2-1; 14 nucleotides agree with TRBD2. CDR3 amino acids: CASSPTSGGVDEQFF. CDR3 sequence (DNA): TGTGCCAGCTCACCGACTAGCGGGGGGGTCGATGAGCAGTTCTTC.